This is a list of T cell receptor beta chains from one sample in a study of blood T cell repertoires in COVID-19. The data were produced by immunoSEQ multiplex PCR, yet TCRdb's version contains in-frame clones alone and is incomplete. The sample includes around 230,000 clones, over 80% of them seen just once. The specimen sequenced was peripheral blood. These receptor sequences come from a man aged 35 to 55 with acute or convalescent COVID-19. The CDR3 runs from the conserved cysteine through the conserved F or W. D genes are given only for firm matches. For some rows the clone size is stated as once, few or many, or as a class when expanded; others skip it.

v_call	clone_size	j_call	d_call	cdr3_nt	cdr3_aa
TRBV7-2	NA	TRBJ1-1	NA	TGTGCCAGCAGCTTGCGGGCCGGGACTGAAGCTTTCTTT	CASSLRAGTEAFF
TRBV11-3	NA	TRBJ2-1	NA	TGTGCCAGCAGCCCTCACCGGGACTACAATGAGCAGTTCTTC	CASSPHRDYNEQFF
TRBV30	NA	TRBJ1-4	TRBD1	TGTGCCGGGAGGGGACAGGGAGTCGAAAAACTGTTTTTT	CAGRGQGVEKLFF
TRBV2	few	TRBJ1-5	TRBD1	TGTGCCAGCACCCCGTCAGGGGGCATAGGCCAGCCCCAGCATTTT	CASTPSGGIGQPQHF
TRBV7-2	NA	TRBJ2-5	NA	TGTGCCAGCAGCTCCCAGTCCGGGGGTGAGACCCAGTACTTC	CASSSQSGGETQYF
TRBV14	NA	TRBJ1-2	NA	TGTGCCAGCAGCCAAGTGGGGCTGACCTATGGCTACACCTTC	CASSQVGLTYGYTF
TRBV28	NA	TRBJ2-7	TRBD2	TGTGCCAGCAGTCCCAACCCCCCGGGGGGCTACGAGCAGTACTTC	CASSPNPPGGYEQYF
TRBV5-1	NA	TRBJ2-1	TRBD2	TGCGCCAGCAGCCTCCAAGCGGGAAGCTCCTACAATGAGCAGTTCTTC	CASSLQAGSSYNEQFF
TRBV28	NA	TRBJ1-6	TRBD1	TGTGCCAGCAGAACACCGGGACAGGGGTCGCCACCCCTCCACTTT	CASRTPGQGSPPLHF
TRBV2	NA	TRBJ1-2	TRBD1	TGTGCCAGCAGTGTACAGGGGGATAGGGGCTACACCTTC	CASSVQGDRGYTF
TRBV5-1	NA	TRBJ2-1	TRBD1	TGCGCCAGCAGCTTGGACGGGACAGGGTTAGATGAGCAGTTCTTC	CASSLDGTGLDEQFF
TRBV7-2	NA	TRBJ1-1	TRBD1	TGTGCCAGCAGCAGTACAGGGGGACTTACTGAAGCTTTCTTT	CASSSTGGLTEAFF
TRBV7-9	NA	TRBJ2-1	TRBD2	TGTGCCAGCAGCCCAGCAACTAGCGGGAGTCACAATGAGCAGTTCTTC	CASSPATSGSHNEQFF
TRBV18	NA	TRBJ2-4	NA	TGTGCCAGCTCACCACAGAGGGGGAACAGGGATCCGAGTGCCAAAAACATTCAGTACTTC	CASSPQRGNRDPSAKNIQYF
TRBV19	NA	TRBJ1-1	NA	TGTGCCAGTAGTATAGTGGCGGGGGCAGACACTGAAGCTTTCTTT	CASSIVAGADTEAFF
TRBV27	once	TRBJ1-1	NA	TGTGCCAGCAGTTTGCTATGGAGGACTGAAGCTTTCTTT	CASSLLWRTEAFF
TRBV6-2/TRBV6-3	NA	TRBJ2-3	TRBD2	TGTGCCAGCAGTTACGGCCCCGAAGGCAATAGCGGGAGCGCAGATACGCAGTATTTT	CASSYGPEGNSGSADTQYF
TRBV9	NA	TRBJ2-7	NA	TGTGCCAGCAGCGTAGACGCGGGTGGCTACGAGCAGTACTTC	CASSVDAGGYEQYF
TRBV27	NA	TRBJ1-2	TRBD1	TGTGCCAGCAGTCTTAATGGAGACAGGGGATTTAACTATGGCTACACCTTC	CASSLNGDRGFNYGYTF
TRBV19	NA	TRBJ1-5	NA	TGTGCCAGTAGTATCTCGGGGAGTAGCAATCAGCCCCAGCATTTT	CASSISGSSNQPQHF
TRBV4-1	NA	TRBJ2-6	NA	TGCGCCAGCAGCCAAGATAAGTCGAGGGCCGGGGCCAACGTCCTGACTTTC	CASSQDKSRAGANVLTF
TRBV4-1	NA	TRBJ2-1	NA	TGCGCCAGCAGCCAATTCCAAAATGAGCAGTTCTTC	CASSQFQNEQFF
TRBV24-1	NA	TRBJ2-7	TRBD1	TGTGCCACCAGTGATCCGACCACAGGGGATGTGCAGTACTTC	CATSDPTTGDVQYF
TRBV28	NA	TRBJ1-2	TRBD1	TGTGCCAGCAGTTTATCCGACCGGGACAGGAACTATGGCTACACCTTC	CASSLSDRDRNYGYTF
TRBV5-5	NA	TRBJ2-3	TRBD1	TGTGCCAGCAACCGGGACAGGGCGTCAGATACGCAGTATTTT	CASNRDRASDTQYF
TRBV7-2	few	TRBJ2-1	TRBD2	TGTGCCAGCAGCCCACGGAGCGGGAGGGGTGAGCAGTTCTTC	CASSPRSGRGEQFF
TRBV12-3/TRBV12-4	few	TRBJ1-1	TRBD1	TGTGCCAGCAGTATACAGGGGAAAACTGAAGCTTTCTTT	CASSIQGKTEAFF
TRBV19	NA	TRBJ1-1	TRBD1	TGTGCCAGTAGTTTACAGGGGGCCGACACTGAAGCTTTCTTT	CASSLQGADTEAFF
TRBV3-1/TRBV3-2	NA	TRBJ2-7	NA	TGTGCCAGCAGCCAAGAAGGCGGGCTCTACGAGCAGTACTTC	CASSQEGGLYEQYF
TRBV20-1	NA	TRBJ1-1	TRBD1	TGCAGTGCTACAGGGGGAACTGAAGCTTTCTTT	CSATGGTEAFF
TRBV19	NA	TRBJ2-1	NA	TGTGCCAGTAGTATAGGACTCGCATACAATGAGCAGTTCTTC	CASSIGLAYNEQFF
TRBV13	NA	TRBJ2-1	NA	TGTGCCAGCAGCTTATGGACAGCTTACAATGAGCAGTTCTTC	CASSLWTAYNEQFF
TRBV5-6	NA	TRBJ1-1	TRBD1	TGTGCCAGCAGCTCGGACAGGGGGCGGACTGAAGCTTTCTTT	CASSSDRGRTEAFF
TRBV7-9	NA	TRBJ1-1	TRBD1	TGTGCCAGCAGCCCCCAGACAGGGACTGAAGCTTTCTTT	CASSPQTGTEAFF
TRBV30	NA	TRBJ2-3	NA	TGTGCCTGGAGTGTCTACGGGGGAGAAGATACGCAGTATTTT	CAWSVYGGEDTQYF
TRBV3-1/TRBV3-2	few	TRBJ1-1	TRBD1	TGTGCCAGCAGCCGGTCAGGGGGATCGGGTAGCACTGAAGCTTTCTTT	CASSRSGGSGSTEAFF
TRBV30	NA	TRBJ2-1	TRBD1	TGTGCCTGGACCCGGACAGGGGGGGCGACTAATGAGCAGTTCTTC	CAWTRTGGATNEQFF
TRBV6-2/TRBV6-3	once	TRBJ1-1	NA	TGTGCCAGCAGTTACTCCCGGGGGAACACTGAAGCTTTCTTT	CASSYSRGNTEAFF
TRBV7-6	NA	TRBJ2-1	TRBD2	TGTGCCAGCAGCCGACTCGTAGCGGGAGACGCCCAGCAGTTCTTC	CASSRLVAGDAQQFF
TRBV2	once	TRBJ1-2	NA	TGTGCCAGCAGCGACACAGGATCCGGCTACACCTTC	CASSDTGSGYTF
TRBV5-1	few	TRBJ2-1	TRBD2	TGCGCCAGCAGCTCACTCCTAGCGGCCGCCTACAATGAGCAGTTCTTC	CASSSLLAAAYNEQFF
TRBV7-2	NA	TRBJ2-5	NA	TGTGCCAGCAGCTTCGGGGTTGAGGAGACCCAGTACTTC	CASSFGVEETQYF
TRBV18	once	TRBJ1-1	NA	TGTGCCAGCTCACCAACGGTGAGTTTGAACACTGAAGCTTTCTTT	CASSPTVSLNTEAFF
TRBV9	NA	TRBJ1-3	TRBD1	TGTGCCAGCAGCGTAAAGGAACAGGGGGCGCCTGGAAACACCATATATTTT	CASSVKEQGAPGNTIYF
TRBV12-3/TRBV12-4	NA	TRBJ1-2	NA	TGTGCCAGCAGTCTCCCAGGAAGAGGCTACACCTTC	CASSLPGRGYTF
TRBV6-4	NA	TRBJ1-5	TRBD1	TGTGCCAGCAGTCCTGGACAGGGTTCTGGACCCCAGCATTTT	CASSPGQGSGPQHF
TRBV4-2	NA	TRBJ1-2	NA	TGTGCCAGCAGCCAGGCCACGCCCGGGTTTAACTATGGCTACACCTTC	CASSQATPGFNYGYTF